These 7 T cell receptor beta chains originate from one sample sequenced in a study of T cell repertoires in cytomegalovirus infection. Each CDR3 protein gets one entry after TCRdb re-called the reads with MiXCR. The data show about 310,000 distinct CDR3 sequences, 25% seen once. For these TCRs, the target antigens are not known. The sample here was cultured PBMCs, taken from culture after CMV antigen stimulation. All receptors derive from a human donor in good health (CMV status not recorded). Some clones in this sample may be carry-over from other donors' samples.

This clonotype was picked up many times. The CDR3 protein is CASSLGTSVGEQFF. CDR3 in DNA: TGTGCCAGCAGCCTAGGTACTAGCGTAGGTGAGCAGTTCTTC. The chain has TRBV11-2 and TRBJ2-1, with 7 bases matching TRBD2. J lost 9 bases, V lost 5 bases, and 10 bases had no gene match. Germline V gene data show CDR1 as SGHAT and CDR2 as FQNNGV. This CDR3 has 14 residues. Variable domain in full (rest from reference TRBV11-2 and TRBJ2-1): EAGVAQSPRYKIIEKRQSVAFWCNPISGHATLYWYQQILGQGPKLLIQFQNNGVVDDSQLPKDRFSAERLKGVDSTLKIQPAKLEDSAVYLCASSLGTSVGEQFFGPGTRLTVL.

In this sample, this clonotype turned up many times. The chain uses TRBV7-8 and TRBJ1-4; 11 positions agree with TRBD1. Germline V CDR1 and CDR2: SGHVS, FQNEAQ. This CDR3 region has 14 residues. V shed 5 bases, J shed 6 bases, and the junction held 2 bases outside the gene matches. The CDR3 here is CASSRTGGHEKLFF. In DNA, the CDR3 is TGTGCCAGCAGCCGGACAGGGGGCCATGAAAAACTGTTTTTT.

This chain connects TRBV29-1 to TRBJ2-1; 15 positions match TRBD2. Trimming at V came to 7 bases and at J to 6 bases, leaving 7 bases not matched to a gene. The CDR3 runs 15 residues. Looked up from germline, CDR1 is SQVTM and CDR2 is ANQGSEA. The CDR3 bases are TGCAGCGGTGGACTAGCGGGAGGGGATGGCAATGAGCAGTTCTTC. Translation: CSGGLAGGDGNEQFF.

In this sample, this clonotype turned up a few times. This chain joins TRBV19 and TRBJ1-3, with no clear D. Looked up from germline, CDR1 is LNHDA and CDR2 is SQIVND (reference sequence). Between the trimmed V and J ends, which lost 6 bases and 0 bases, there was a span of 6 bases. CDR3 length: 13 amino acids. The CDR3 is CASRLRSGNTIYF. CDR3 nucleotides: TGTGCCAGTAGATTACGCTCTGGAAACACCATATATTTT.

This clonotype was observed a handful of times. This chain uses TRBV3-1 with TRBJ2-1; TRBD1 matches at 8 bases. The CDR3 loop spans 14 amino acids. Germline CDR1 and CDR2: LGHDT and YNNKEL (reference sequence). The V and J ends lost 6 bases and 5 bases, in that order; junction bases with no gene match: 6. The CDR3 nucleotides are TGTGCCAGCAGACGACAGGGGTCCCACAATGAGCAGTTCTTC. Translating gives CASRRQGSHNEQFF.

The J gene is TRBJ2-7, the V gene TRBV7-9; 8 positions agree with TRBD2. Unmatched junction bases numbered 22, after V lost 6 bases and J lost 3 bases. The CDR3 contains 19 residues. Germline V gives CDR1 SEHNR, CDR2 FQNEAQ (reference sequence). Written as DNA, the CDR3 is TGTGCCAGCAGTCTCGACCCCCCTGGAGCTAGCGGGTCACACTACGAGCAGTACTTC. Translating it yields CASSLDPPGASGSHYEQYF.

This clonotype was seen repeatedly, ten times or more. This chain links TRBV5-4 with TRBJ1-4; TRBD1 might be the D (6 bases). The CDR3 is 15 amino acids. Germline-derived CDR1 and CDR2 are SGHNT and YYREEE (reference sequence). The V and J ends lost 4 bases and 2 bases respectively, with 12 bases between them. DNA for the CDR3: TGTGCCAGCAGCATCTACAGGGTTACTAATGAAAAACTGTTTTTT. This sequence encodes CASSIYRVTNEKLFF.